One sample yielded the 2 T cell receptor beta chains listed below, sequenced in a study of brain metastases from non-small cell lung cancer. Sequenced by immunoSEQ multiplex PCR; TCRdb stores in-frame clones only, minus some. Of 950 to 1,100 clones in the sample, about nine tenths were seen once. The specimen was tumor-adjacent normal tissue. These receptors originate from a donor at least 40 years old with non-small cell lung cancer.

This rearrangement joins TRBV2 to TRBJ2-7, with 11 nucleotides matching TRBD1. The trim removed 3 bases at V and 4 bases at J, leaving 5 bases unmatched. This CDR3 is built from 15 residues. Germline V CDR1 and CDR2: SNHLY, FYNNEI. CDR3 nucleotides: TGTGCCAGCAGTGATAACCGGGACAGGGGGTACGAGCAGTACTTC. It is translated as CASSDNRDRGYEQYF. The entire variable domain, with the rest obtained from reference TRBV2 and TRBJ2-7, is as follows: EPEVTQTPSHQVTQMGQEVILRCVPISNHLYFYWYRQILGQKVEFLVSFYNNEISEKSEIFDDQFSVERPDGSNFTLKIRSTKLEDSAMYFCASSDNRDRGYEQYFGPGTRLTVT.

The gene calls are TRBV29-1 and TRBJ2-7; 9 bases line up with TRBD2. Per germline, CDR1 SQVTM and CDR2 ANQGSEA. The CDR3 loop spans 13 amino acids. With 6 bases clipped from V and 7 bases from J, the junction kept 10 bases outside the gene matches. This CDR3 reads CSVAGTSTGEQYF. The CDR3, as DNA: TGCAGCGTCGCCGGGACTAGCACCGGTGAGCAGTACTTC.